The entry that follows covers one T cell receptor beta chain sequence. This entry comes from a study of blood T cell repertoires in COVID-19. Trimming left V 6 bases short and J 12 bases short, with 15 bases between. CDR3 length equals 12 residues. The V gene's germline CDR1 is MDHEN and CDR2 SYDVKM. In the source study's methods: Nucleated cell counts were estimated from reference gene primer amplification. TCRdb keeps only in-frame clones here, not all; method: immunoSEQ multiplex PCR. D and trimming come from the DNA, and the V and J calls and clone size come from that table. The table lists approximately 120,000 clones, around 83% of them singletons.

The rearrangement joins TRBV28 to TRBJ2-1; a weak D match, TRBD1 (6 bases). The origin of this receptor is a man in his 60s with acute or convalescent COVID-19. Sequencing used peripheral blood. In DNA, the CDR3 is TGTGCCAGCAGGACCCCAGGGGATGTGCAGTTCTTC. Amino acid sequence: CASRTPGDVQFF.